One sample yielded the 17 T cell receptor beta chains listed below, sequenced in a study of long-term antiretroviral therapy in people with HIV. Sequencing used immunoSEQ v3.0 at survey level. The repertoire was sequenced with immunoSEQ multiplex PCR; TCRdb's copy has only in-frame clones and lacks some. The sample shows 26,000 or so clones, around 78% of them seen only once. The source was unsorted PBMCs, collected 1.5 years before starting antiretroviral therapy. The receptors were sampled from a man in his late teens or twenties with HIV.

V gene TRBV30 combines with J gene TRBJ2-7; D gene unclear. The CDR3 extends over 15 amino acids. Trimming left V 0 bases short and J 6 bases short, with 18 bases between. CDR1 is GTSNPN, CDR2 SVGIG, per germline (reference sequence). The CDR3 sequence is CAWSVTGARRSEQYF. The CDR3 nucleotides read TGTGCCTGGAGTGTAACGGGCGCCCGGCGGAGCGAGCAGTACTTC.

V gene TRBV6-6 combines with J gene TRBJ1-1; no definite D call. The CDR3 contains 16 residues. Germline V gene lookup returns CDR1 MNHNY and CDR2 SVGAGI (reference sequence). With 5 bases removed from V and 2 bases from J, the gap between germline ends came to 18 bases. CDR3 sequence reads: CASSHPLIGINTEAFF. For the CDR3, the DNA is TGTGCCAGCAGTCACCCCTTAATAGGCATCAACACTGAAGCTTTCTTT.

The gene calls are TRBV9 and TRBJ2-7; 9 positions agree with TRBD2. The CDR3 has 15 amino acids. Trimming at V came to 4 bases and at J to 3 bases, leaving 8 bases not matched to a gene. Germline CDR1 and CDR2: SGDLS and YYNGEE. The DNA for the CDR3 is TGTGCCAGCAGCCCTGGAGCGGGAGGAAGCTACGAGCAGTACTTC. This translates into CASSPGAGGSYEQYF. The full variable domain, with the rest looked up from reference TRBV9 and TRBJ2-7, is DSGVTQTPKHLITATGQRVTLRCSPRSGDLSVYWYQQSLDQGLQFLIQYYNGEERAKGNILERFSAQQFPDLHSELNLSSLELGDSALYFCASSPGAGGSYEQYFGPGTRLTVT.

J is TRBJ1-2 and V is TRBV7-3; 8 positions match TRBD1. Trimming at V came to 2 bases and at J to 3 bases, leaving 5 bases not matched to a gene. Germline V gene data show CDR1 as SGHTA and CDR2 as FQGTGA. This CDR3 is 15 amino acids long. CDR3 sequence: CASSLRPGGDYGYTF. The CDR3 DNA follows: TGTGCCAGCAGCTTACGTCCAGGGGGCGACTATGGCTACACCTTC.

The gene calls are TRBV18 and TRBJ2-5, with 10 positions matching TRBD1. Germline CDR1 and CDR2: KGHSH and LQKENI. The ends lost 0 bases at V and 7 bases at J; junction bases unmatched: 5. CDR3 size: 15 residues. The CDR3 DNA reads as TGTGCCAGCTCACCACCGGGACAGGGGTCTGGGACCCAGTACTTC. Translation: CASSPPGQGSGTQYF.

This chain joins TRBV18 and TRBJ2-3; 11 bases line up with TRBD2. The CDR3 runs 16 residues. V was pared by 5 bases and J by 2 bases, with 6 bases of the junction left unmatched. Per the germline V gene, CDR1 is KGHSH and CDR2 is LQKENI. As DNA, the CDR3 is TGTGCCAGCTCAGCAGGACTAGCGGGTAACACAGATACGCAGTATTTT. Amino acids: CASSAGLAGNTDTQYF.

CDR3 loop: CASSSKGFGANVLTF. CDR3 in DNA: TGTGCCAGCAGTTCAAAGGGTTTTGGGGCCAACGTCCTGACTTTC. The chain recombines TRBV28 with TRBJ2-6; no definite D call. The CDR3 has 15 residues. The V end lost 4 bases, the J end lost 3 bases, and 10 bases lay between the germline ends. CDR1 is MDHEN, CDR2 SYDVKM, per germline.

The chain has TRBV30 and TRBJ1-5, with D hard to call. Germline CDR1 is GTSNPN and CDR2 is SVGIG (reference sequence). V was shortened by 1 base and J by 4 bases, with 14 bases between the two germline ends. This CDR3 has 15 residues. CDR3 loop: CAWSGLGIRNQPQHF. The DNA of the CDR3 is TGTGCCTGGAGTGGACTAGGGATACGAAATCAGCCCCAGCATTTT.

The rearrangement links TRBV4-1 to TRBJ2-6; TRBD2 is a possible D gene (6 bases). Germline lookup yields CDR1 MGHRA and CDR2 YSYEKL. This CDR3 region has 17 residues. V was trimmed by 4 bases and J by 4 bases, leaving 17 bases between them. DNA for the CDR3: TGCGCCAGCAGCCCCTCCCCGAGGGCGGGAGGGGCCAACGTCCTGACTTTC. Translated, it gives CASSPSPRAGGANVLTF.

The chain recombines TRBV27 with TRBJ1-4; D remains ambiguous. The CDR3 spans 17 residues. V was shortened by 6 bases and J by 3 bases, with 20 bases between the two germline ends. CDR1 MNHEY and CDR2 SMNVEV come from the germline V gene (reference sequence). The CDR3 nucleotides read TGTGCCAGCAGCCCAGGACTTGGCCGTGGGTCTAATGAAAAACTGTTTTTT. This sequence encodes CASSPGLGRGSNEKLFF. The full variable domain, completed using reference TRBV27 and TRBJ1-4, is EAQVTQNPRYLITVTGKKLTVTCSQNMNHEYMSWYRQDPGLGLRQIYYSMNVEVTDKGDVPEGYKVSRKEKRNFPLILESPSPNQTSLYFCASSPGLGRGSNEKLFFGSGTQLSVL.

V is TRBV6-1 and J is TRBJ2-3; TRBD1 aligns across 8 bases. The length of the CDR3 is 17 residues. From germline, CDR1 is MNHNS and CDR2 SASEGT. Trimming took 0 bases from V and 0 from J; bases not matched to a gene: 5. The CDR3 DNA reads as TGTGCCAGCAGTGAAGCGAGGGACAGGCTTAGCACAGATACGCAGTATTTT. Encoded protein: CASSEARDRLSTDTQYF.

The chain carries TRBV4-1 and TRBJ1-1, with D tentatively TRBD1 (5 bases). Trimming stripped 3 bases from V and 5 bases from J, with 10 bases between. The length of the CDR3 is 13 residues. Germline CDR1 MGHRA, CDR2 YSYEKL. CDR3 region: CASSHSEGTEAFF. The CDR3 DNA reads TGCGCCAGCAGCCATTCAGAGGGGACTGAAGCTTTCTTT.

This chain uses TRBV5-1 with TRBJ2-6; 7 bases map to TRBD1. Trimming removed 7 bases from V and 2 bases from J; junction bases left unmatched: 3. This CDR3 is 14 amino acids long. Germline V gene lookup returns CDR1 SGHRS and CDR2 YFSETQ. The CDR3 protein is CASLQGTGANVLTF. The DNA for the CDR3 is TGCGCCAGCCTACAGGGGACTGGGGCCAACGTCCTGACTTTC.

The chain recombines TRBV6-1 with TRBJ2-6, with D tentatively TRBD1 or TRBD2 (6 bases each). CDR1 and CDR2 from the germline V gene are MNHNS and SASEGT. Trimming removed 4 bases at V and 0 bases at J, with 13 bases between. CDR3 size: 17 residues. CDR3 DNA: TGTGCCAGCAGTGGCAGTGGAGGGGGCTCTGGGGCCAACGTCCTGACTTTC. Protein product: CASSGSGGGSGANVLTF.

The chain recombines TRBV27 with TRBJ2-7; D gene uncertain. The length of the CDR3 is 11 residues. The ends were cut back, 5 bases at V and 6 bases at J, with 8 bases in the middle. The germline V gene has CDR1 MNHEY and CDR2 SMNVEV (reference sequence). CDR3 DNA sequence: TGTGCCAGCAGTCACAAATTCGAGCAGTACTTC. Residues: CASSHKFEQYF.

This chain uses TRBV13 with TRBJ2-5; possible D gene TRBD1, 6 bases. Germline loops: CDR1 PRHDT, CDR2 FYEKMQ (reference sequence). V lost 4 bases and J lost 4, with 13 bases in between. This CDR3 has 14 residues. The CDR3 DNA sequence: TGTGCCAGCAGCTCCCGAGCCAGGGGAGAGACCCAGTACTTC. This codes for CASSSRARGETQYF. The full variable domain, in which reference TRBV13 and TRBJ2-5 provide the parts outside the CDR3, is AAGVIQSPRHLIKEKRETATLKCYPIPRHDTVYWYQQGPGQDPQFLISFYEKMQSDKGSIPDRFSAQQFSDYHSELNMSSLELGDSALYFCASSSRARGETQYFGPGTRLLVL.

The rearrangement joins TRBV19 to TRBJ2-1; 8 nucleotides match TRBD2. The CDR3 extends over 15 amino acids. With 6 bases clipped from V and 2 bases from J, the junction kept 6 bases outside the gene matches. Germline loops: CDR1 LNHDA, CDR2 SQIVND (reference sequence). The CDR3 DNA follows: TGTGCCAGTAGCACGGGCGGGGGGCCCTACAATGAGCAGTTCTTC. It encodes CASSTGGGPYNEQFF.